Here is one TCR beta chain with its context. The data originate from a study of OX40 agonist ivuxolimab in advanced cancers. Turning to the study itself: Melanoma, hepatocellular carcinoma, head and neck or renal cell cancer occurred in dose-escalation patients.

Profiled with immunoSEQ multiplex PCR; TCRdb holds only in-frame clones, not every one. The sample has 35,000 to 45,000 clones; about 74% are singletons. The CDR3 spans 15 residues. Germline V CDR1 and CDR2: SEHNR, FQNEAQ (reference sequence). V was shortened by 1 base and J by 2 bases, with 12 bases between the two germline ends. The sequence derives from an adult with an advanced solid tumor such as melanoma, head and neck, liver or kidney cancer. The chain combines TRBV7-9 with TRBJ2-7; tentatively, D is TRBD2 (5 bases). The sequencing used CD4+ or CD8+ T cells sorted from blood, collected in a trial of the OX40 agonist ivuxolimab. This CDR3 reads CASSLGAGAPYEQYF. DNA of the CDR3: TGTGCCAGCAGCTTAGGGGCGGGTGCTCCCTACGAGCAGTACTTC.